This TCR beta chain was sequenced for a study of blood T cell repertoires in COVID-19. Study information: The United States, Italy and Spain provided the acute and convalescent COVID-19 samples. From T cells, B-cell-depleted T cells, or PBMCs came the material, which was cDNA or gDNA.

CDR3 length: 17 amino acids. After removal of 6 bases from V and 3 bases from J, the junction contained 7 bases not matched to a gene. CDR1 and CDR2 from the germline V gene are MNHEY and SMNVEV (reference sequence). As processed by the authors: Amplification from reference gene primers served as the basis for estimated nucleated cell counts. Some clones are missing from TCRdb's copy, which holds only in-frame ones; the method was immunoSEQ multiplex PCR. For V, J and clone size, that table is used; D and trimming come from the DNA. The sample consists of approximately 250,000 clones, around 84% of them appearing once.

The origin of this receptor is a man in his sixties with acute or convalescent COVID-19. Material for sequencing was peripheral blood. J is TRBJ2-5 and V is TRBV27, with 16 bases fitting TRBD2. The CDR3 coding sequence is TGTGCCAGCAGGGGACTAGCGGGGGGGAGGAAGGAAGAGACCCAGTACTTC. Translated, it gives CASRGLAGGRKEETQYF.